These 7 T cell receptor beta chains share one sample of origin, sequenced in a study of vaccination and CD4 T cells after COVID-19. Noted treatment: approximately 9-day PBMC culture with coronavirus spike peptide pools or control peptides (ViraFEST assay). The antigens of these receptors remain unknown. Oncomine TCR Beta short-read sequencing was applied to DNA from cultured CD4+ T cells. TCRdb used MiXCR to reprocess the PCR reads, holding one entry per CDR3 protein. The sample yields 20,000 or so distinct CDR3 sequences, about three fifths seen once. Specimen: CD4+ T cells from blood, cultured in vitro. These receptor sequences come from a human donor who had recovered from COVID-19.

V is TRBV27 and J is TRBJ2-7, with 9 nucleotides matching TRBD1. V shed 0 bases, J shed 7 bases, and the junction held 13 bases outside the gene matches. Germline lookup yields CDR1 MNHEY and CDR2 SMNVEV (reference sequence). This CDR3 comprises 17 residues. The CDR3 sequence is CASSLSWSGTGREEQYF. CDR3 bases: TGTGCCAGCAGTTTATCCTGGTCCGGGACAGGGAGGGAAGAGCAGTACTTC.

This clonotype has only a few counts. The rearrangement joins TRBV12-3 or TRBV12-4 to TRBJ1-2, with D hard to call. Trimming shortened V by 3 bases and J by 8 bases, and 10 bases separated the two germline ends. The CDR3 is made up of 12 amino acids. The CDR3 protein is CASSFGLQGYTF. DNA for the CDR3: TGTGCCAGCAGTTTCGGGTTGCAGGGCTACACCTTC.

Of note for this clonotype: An end of the junction does not agree with germline; a read error may underlie this. CDR3 nucleotide sequence: TGTGCCAACAGTTTTGCTAGCGGGAGGACCCACGGGGAGCTGTTTTTT. Its translation is CANSFASGRTHGELFF. The rearrangement links TRBV28 to TRBJ2-2; 11 positions match TRBD2. Germline V gene data show CDR1 as MDHEN and CDR2 as SYDVKM. The CDR3 is 16 amino acids.

The J gene is TRBJ1-1, the V gene TRBV14; perhaps TRBD1 as D (5 bases). Trimming shortened V by 5 bases and J by 8 bases, and 18 bases separated the two germline ends. The CDR3 is 14 amino acids. The germline CDR1 and CDR2 sequences are SGHDN and FVKESK. The CDR3 region is CASSGTTGRSEAFF. For the CDR3, the DNA is TGTGCCAGCAGCGGGACTACGGGGAGATCAGAAGCTTTCTTT.

Only a few counts were recorded for this clonotype. A read error may account for a junction end that differs from germline. The J gene is TRBJ1-1, the V gene TRBV7-3; 11 bases match TRBD1. Germline CDR1 reads SGHTA; CDR2 reads FQGTGA. This CDR3 spans 14 amino acids. The CDR3 sequence: CASSSLGQGAQRIF. In DNA form, the CDR3 reads TGTGCCAGCAGCTCCCTTGGACAGGGGGCACAGAGAATCTTT.

The CDR3 reads CASSLRYNEQFF. In DNA form, the CDR3 reads TGTGCCAGCAGCTTGCGGTACAATGAGCAGTTCTTC. The gene calls are TRBV12-1 and TRBJ2-1. TRBV12-1 is assigned pseudogene status. CDR3 length: 12 residues.

This clonotype was counted once. The CDR3 region has the DNA TGTGCCAGCAGCTTAGTTCGAATTACCAATGAGCAGTTCTTC. As protein: CASSLVRITNEQFF. The chain recombines TRBV11-2 with TRBJ2-1; unclear D gene. CDR3 length: 14 amino acids. The V and J ends lost 1 base and 6 bases respectively, with 10 bases between them. Germline CDR1 and CDR2: SGHAT and FQNNGV.